This record concerns one T cell receptor (beta chain) sequence. Antigen unknown. Primers: 60 Vbeta forward and 13 Jbeta reverse. Data came from immunoSEQ multiplex PCR; TCRdb stores just in-frame clones and leaves some out. The table lists 250,000 to 300,000 clones, around four fifths of them singletons. These data come from a study of cytomegalovirus exposure and HLA in healthy donors. Study outcomes and limitations: Immune exposure data for these donors was limited to CMV serostatus. Near-uniform donor sequencing depth was presumed by presence/absence analyses.

Germline CDR1 LNHNV, CDR2 YYDKDF (reference sequence). CDR3 length equals 16 residues. The V end was cut by 0 bases, the J end by 3 bases, with 11 bases between. This TCR came from a woman aged 35 to 49 in good health and CMV-seropositive. Source material: PBMCs. The gene calls are TRBV15 and TRBJ1-4; possible D gene TRBD1, 6 bases. This chain's CDR3 is CATSRDRGHANEKLFF. In DNA, the CDR3 is TGTGCCACCAGCAGAGATAGGGGACATGCTAATGAAAAACTGTTTTTT.